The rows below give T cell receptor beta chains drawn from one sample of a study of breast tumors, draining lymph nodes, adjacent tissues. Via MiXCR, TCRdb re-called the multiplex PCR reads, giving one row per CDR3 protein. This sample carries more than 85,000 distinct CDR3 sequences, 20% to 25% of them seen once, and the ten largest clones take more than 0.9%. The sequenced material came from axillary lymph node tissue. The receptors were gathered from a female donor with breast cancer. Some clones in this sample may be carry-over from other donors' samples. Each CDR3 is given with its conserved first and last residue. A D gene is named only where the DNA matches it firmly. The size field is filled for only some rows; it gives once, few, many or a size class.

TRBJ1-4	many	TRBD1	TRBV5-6	TGTGCCAGCAGCATCAGGGGGGTTGATGGTGAAAAACTGTTTTTT	CASSIRGVDGEKLFF
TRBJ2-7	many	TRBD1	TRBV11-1	TGTGCCAGCAGCCTAGAAGCACGACAGGGCTACTACGAGCAGTACTTC	CASSLEARQGYYEQYF
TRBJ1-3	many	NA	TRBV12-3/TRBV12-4	TGTGCCAGCAGTATTTACTCTGGAAACACCATATATTTT	CASSIYSGNTIYF
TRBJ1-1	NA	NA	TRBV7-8	TGTGCCAGCAGCGGGGAAAGACAGGCGCTTAACACTGAAGCTTTCTTT	CASSGERQALNTEAFF
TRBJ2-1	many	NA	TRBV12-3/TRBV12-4	TGTGCCAGCAGCCCGGAAAATCAAGCGTACAATGAGCAGTTCTTC	CASSPENQAYNEQFF
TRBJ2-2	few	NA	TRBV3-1	TGTGCCAGCAGCCATCCTGAGAACACCGGGGAGCTGTTTTTT	CASSHPENTGELFF
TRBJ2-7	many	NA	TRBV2	TGTGCCAGCACTGGGGGCGTCCGGCAGTACTTC	CASTGGVRQYF
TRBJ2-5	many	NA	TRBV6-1	TGTGCCAGCAGTGAAGCGTGGGGGGAGACCCAGTACTTC	CASSEAWGETQYF
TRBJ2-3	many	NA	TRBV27	TGTGCCAGCAGTTTGGGCCAGTTGGAGTGGTATTTT	CASSLGQLEWYF
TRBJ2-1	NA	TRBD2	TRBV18	TGTGCCAGCTCACGGCGGGAGGGCCTCGAGCAGTTCTTC	CASSRREGLEQFF
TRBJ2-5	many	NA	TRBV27	TGTGCCAGCAGTTCTAGATCCGGCGGCGAGACCCAGTACTTC	CASSSRSGGETQYF
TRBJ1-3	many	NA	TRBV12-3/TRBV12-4	TGTGCCAGCAGTTTAGCTCGGGGTACTATAAGTAAGGGAAACACCATATATTTT	CASSLARGTISKGNTIYF
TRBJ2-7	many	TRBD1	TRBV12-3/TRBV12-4	TGTGCCAGCAGTTTGAGGGGGCTATTCCACCGATCACCAAAAGGCTACGAGCAGTACTTC	CASSLRGLFHRSPKGYEQYF
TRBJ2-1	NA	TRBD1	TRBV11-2	TGTGCCAGCAGCTTCCGAGTTAGGACAGGCCCGACCCAGATGACCTACAATGAGCAGTTGTTC	CASSFRVRTGPTQMTYNEQLF
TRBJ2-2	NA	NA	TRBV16	TGTGCCAGCAGCGACGGGGGTGCTGGGGAGCTGTTTTTT	CASSDGGAGELFF
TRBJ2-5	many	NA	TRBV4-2	TGTGCCAGCAGCCAAGTCGGGGCTGGAGAGACCCAGTACTTC	CASSQVGAGETQYF
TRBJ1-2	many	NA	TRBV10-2	TGCGCCAGCACCTCGGGGAGGGCTGATGGCTACACCTTC	CASTSGRADGYTF
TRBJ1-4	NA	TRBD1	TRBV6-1	TGTGCCAGCAGTGTAGCGGGGGGGACAGTCACTGAAAAACTGTTTTTT	CASSVAGGTVTEKLFF
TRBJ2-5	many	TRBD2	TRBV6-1	TGTGCCAGCAGTGATATGGGCAGCGGGGGGTTGGAGACCCAGTACTTC	CASSDMGSGGLETQYF
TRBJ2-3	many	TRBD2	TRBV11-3	TGTGCCAGCAGCTTAGATCTGCGGGAGGGCGCAGATACGCAGTATTTT	CASSLDLREGADTQYF
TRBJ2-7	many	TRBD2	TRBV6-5	TGTGCCAGCAGTTCTACTAGCGGGAGTAGGTACTACGAGCAGTACTTC	CASSSTSGSRYYEQYF
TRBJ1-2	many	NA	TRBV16	TGTGCCAGCAGCCAATCTATCTCTTGGGGTCCTAACTATGGCTACACCTTC	CASSQSISWGPNYGYTF
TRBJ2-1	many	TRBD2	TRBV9	TGTGCCAGCAGCTTTGGTATAGCGGGAGGGAATGAGCAGTTCTTC	CASSFGIAGGNEQFF
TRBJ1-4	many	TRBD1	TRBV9	TGTGCCAGCAGCGTGCAGGGACAGGCAAATGAAAAACTGTTTTTT	CASSVQGQANEKLFF
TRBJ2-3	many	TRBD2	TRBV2	TGTGCCAGCAGTGAAGGAGCGGGGCTTACAGATACGCAGTATTTT	CASSEGAGLTDTQYF
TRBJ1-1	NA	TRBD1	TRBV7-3	TGTGCCAGCAGCCTGACAGGGGGGACTGAAGCTTTCTTT	CASSLTGGTEAFF
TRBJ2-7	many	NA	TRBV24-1	TGTGCCACCAGTGATTTTAGGAGACCCTACGAGCAGTACTTC	CATSDFRRPYEQYF
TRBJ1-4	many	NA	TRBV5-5	TGTGCCAGCAGCTTACGTCAGGGGATGGGAACTGAAAAACTGTTTTTT	CASSLRQGMGTEKLFF
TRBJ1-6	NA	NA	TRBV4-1	TGCGCCAGCAGCCAAGACACGGCCGAGGGTTGGTATTCACCCCTCCACTTT	CASSQDTAEGWYSPLHF
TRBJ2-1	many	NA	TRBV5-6	TGTGCCAGCAGCTTGGGACTCGAAGACAATGAGCAGTTCTTC	CASSLGLEDNEQFF
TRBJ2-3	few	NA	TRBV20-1	TGCAGTGCTAGAGATGGGAGGGGGCGGACAGATACGCAGTATTTT	CSARDGRGRTDTQYF
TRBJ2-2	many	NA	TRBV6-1	TGTGCCAGCAGTGATTGGACTACTCCTCATAACACCGGGGAGCTGTTTTTT	CASSDWTTPHNTGELFF
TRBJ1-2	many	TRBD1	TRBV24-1	TGTGCCACCATTTGGACAGGGGTTAACGATGGCTACACCTTC	CATIWTGVNDGYTF
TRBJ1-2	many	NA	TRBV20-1	TGCAGTGCTAGAGCTTTCCAGTTCCCGGGCCTACGAACGGGTGGCTACACCTTC	CSARAFQFPGLRTGGYTF
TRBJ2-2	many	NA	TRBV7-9	TGTGCCAGCAGCTTAGCGCTGGGAGACACCGGGGAGCTGTTTTTT	CASSLALGDTGELFF
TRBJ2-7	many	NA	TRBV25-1	TGTGCCAGCAGTGAATACGGCAGCTCCTACGAGCAGTACTTC	CASSEYGSSYEQYF
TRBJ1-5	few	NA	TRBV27	TGTGCCAACCAAACCTCCAGGGACCCTGATAGGAATCAGCCCCAGCATTTT	CANQTSRDPDRNQPQHF
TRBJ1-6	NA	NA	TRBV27	TGTGCCAGCAGTTTGGAATCCGGCTCCTATAATTCACCCCTCCACTTT	CASSLESGSYNSPLHF